This TCR beta chain was retrieved from a study of T cells in Graves' hyperthyroidism and ophthalmopathy. Looked up from germline, CDR1 is LNHDA and CDR2 is SQIVND (reference sequence). The CDR3 totals 14 residues. V trimming: 3 bases; J trimming: 6 bases; junction bases outside the gene matches: 3. RNA transcripts were the template for amplifying TCR beta CDR3 regions. The primer set for the first-round RT-PCR of the TCR CDR3 was HTBI. TCRdb passed the multiplex PCR reads through MiXCR, listing each CDR3 protein once. This sample has hundreds of thousands of distinct CDR3 sequences, with about half found just once. In making diagnoses, clinical symptoms, serum thyroxine and TRAb, thyroid ultrasound and orbital computed tomography were all used. Study observations and caveats: Model output signaled ophthalmopathy a median roughly 6.5 months ahead of onset. Among thyroid clonotypes expanded above 0.001, most also appeared in blood. Ophthalmopathy cases were set apart from stable hyperthyroidism by a 13 V-J model.

Concerning this clonotype: Its antigen is still unknown.

This TCR was sampled from a woman aged 18-35 years with Graves' hyperthyroidism. The J gene is TRBJ2-1, the V gene TRBV19; TRBD2 aligns across 9 bases. The specimen was peripheral blood or thyroid tissue (not recorded which). CDR3 DNA: TGTGCCAGTAGTATTGCGGGAGGGCCCAATGAGCAGTTCTTC. It is translated as CASSIAGGPNEQFF.